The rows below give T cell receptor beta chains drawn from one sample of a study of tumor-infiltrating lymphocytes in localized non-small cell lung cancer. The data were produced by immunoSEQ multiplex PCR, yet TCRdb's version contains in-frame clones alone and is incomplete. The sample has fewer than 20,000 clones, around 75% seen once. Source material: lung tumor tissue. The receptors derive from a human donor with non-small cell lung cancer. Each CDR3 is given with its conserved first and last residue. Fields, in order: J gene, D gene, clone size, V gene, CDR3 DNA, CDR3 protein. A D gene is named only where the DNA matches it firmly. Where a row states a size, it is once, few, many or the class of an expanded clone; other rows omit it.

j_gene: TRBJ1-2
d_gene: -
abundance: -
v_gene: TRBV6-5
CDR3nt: TGTGCCAGCCTCATCCGGAGGGGGGGGGCGGATGGCTACACCTTC
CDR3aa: CASLIRRGGADGYTF

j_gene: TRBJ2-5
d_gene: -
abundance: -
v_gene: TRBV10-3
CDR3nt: TGTGCCATCAGCGAGTTGGGGGTTCGAGAGACCCAGTACTTC
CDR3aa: CAISELGVRETQYF

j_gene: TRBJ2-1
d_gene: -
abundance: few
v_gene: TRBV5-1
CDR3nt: TGCGCCAGCAGCCCATTACCATACAATGAGCAGTTCTTC
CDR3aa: CASSPLPYNEQFF

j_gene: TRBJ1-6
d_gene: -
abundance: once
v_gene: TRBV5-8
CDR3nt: TGTGCCAGCAGCTTGGGTTTCGGGGAACGCTCACCCCTCCACTTT
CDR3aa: CASSLGFGERSPLHF

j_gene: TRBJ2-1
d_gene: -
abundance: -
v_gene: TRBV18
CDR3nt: TGTGCCAGCTCACCGGACCAGTCCTCCTACAATGAGCAGTTCTTC
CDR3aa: CASSPDQSSYNEQFF

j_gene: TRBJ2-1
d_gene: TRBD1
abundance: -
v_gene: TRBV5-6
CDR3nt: TGTGCCAGCAGCTTCAACAGGGGTCCCTACAATGAGCAGTTCTTC
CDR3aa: CASSFNRGPYNEQFF

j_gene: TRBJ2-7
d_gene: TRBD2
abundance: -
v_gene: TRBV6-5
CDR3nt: TGTGCCAGCAGTGCGGGACTAGCGGCCTACGAGCAGTACTTC
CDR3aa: CASSAGLAAYEQYF

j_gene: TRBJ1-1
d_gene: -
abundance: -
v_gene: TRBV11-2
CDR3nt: TGTGCCAGCAGCTTAGGACCTCGGGTTGAAGCTTTCTTT
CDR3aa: CASSLGPRVEAFF

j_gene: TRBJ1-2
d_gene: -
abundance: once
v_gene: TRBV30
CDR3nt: TGTGCCTGGAGTGTTACAGGGATAGACTACACCTTC
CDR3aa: CAWSVTGIDYTF

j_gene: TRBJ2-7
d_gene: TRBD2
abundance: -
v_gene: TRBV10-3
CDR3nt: TGTGCCATCAGGAGCGGGGGGTCCTACGAGCAGTACTTC
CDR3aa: CAIRSGGSYEQYF

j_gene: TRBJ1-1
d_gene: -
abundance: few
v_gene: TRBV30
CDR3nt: TGTGCCTGGAGTGTCCGGGGGAACACTGAAGCTTTCTTT
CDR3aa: CAWSVRGNTEAFF

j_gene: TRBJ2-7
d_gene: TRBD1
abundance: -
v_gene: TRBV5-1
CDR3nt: TGCGCCAGCAGCTCCGCCGGACAGGGGGCATACGAGCAGTACTTC
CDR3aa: CASSSAGQGAYEQYF

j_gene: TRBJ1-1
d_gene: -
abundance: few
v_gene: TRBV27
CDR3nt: TGTGCCAGCAGTTTAAGGGGGGGGTTCATGAACACTGAAGCTTTCTTT
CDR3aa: CASSLRGGFMNTEAFF

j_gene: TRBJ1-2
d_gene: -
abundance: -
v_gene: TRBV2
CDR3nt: TGTGCCAGCACCCGACGGGGCAGTAACTATGGCTACACCTTC
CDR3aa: CASTRRGSNYGYTF

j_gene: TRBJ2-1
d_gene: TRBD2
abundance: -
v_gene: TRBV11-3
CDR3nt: TGTGCCAGCATCTGCGGGCTAGCGGGGGTTCGGAATGAGCAGTTCTTC
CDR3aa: CASICGLAGVRNEQFF

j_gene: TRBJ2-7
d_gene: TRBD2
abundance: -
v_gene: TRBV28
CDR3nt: TGTGCCAGCAGCTCCTCCCGACTAGCGGGAGTAGGAGAGCAGTACTTC
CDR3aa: CASSSSRLAGVGEQYF

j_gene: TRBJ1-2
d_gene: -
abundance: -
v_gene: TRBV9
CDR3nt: TGTGCCAGCAGCGCGAGGGGGGTAAGCTACACCTTC
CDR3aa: CASSARGVSYTF

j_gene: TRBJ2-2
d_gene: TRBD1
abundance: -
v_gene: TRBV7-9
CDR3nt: TGTGCCAGCAGCTTAAGACAGGGGGCGCAGGGGGAGCTGTTTTTT
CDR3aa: CASSLRQGAQGELFF

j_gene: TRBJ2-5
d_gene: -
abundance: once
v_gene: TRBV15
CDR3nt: TGTGCCACCAGCAGAGATACAGGAGCACAAGAGACCCAGTACTTC
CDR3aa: CATSRDTGAQETQYF

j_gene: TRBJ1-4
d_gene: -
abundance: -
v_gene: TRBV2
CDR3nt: TGTGCCAGCAGTGTCAGGGGAGAAAAACTGTTTTTT
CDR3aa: CASSVRGEKLFF

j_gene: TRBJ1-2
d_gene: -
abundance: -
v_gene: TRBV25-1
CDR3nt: TGTGCCAGCAGTGAGCCCGGGGAGAACTATGGCTACACCTTC
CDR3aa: CASSEPGENYGYTF

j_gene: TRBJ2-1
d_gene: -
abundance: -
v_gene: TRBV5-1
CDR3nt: TGCGCCAGCAGCGGCCCTAAGGACGGCTACAATGAGCAGTTCTTC
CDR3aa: CASSGPKDGYNEQFF

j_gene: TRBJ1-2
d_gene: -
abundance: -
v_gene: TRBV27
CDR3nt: TGTGCCAGCAGTTTATCCGTCGGGGGGGGCGACTACACCTTC
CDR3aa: CASSLSVGGGDYTF

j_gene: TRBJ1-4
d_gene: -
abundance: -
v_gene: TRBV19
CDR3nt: TGTGCCAGTAGCGGGACGGTCGGAAATGAAAAACTGTTTTTT
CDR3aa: CASSGTVGNEKLFF

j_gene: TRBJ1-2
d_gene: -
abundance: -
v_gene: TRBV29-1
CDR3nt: TGCAGCGTTGAAGCTCTTAATGGCTACACCTTC
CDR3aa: CSVEALNGYTF

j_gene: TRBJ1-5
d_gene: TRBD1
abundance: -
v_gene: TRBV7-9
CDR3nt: TGTGCCAGCAGCTTTGGGACAGGGACGGCTCAGCCCCAGCATTTT
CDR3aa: CASSFGTGTAQPQHF

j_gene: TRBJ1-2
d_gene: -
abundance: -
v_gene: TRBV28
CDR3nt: TGTGCCAGCAGTTTGGCAGGGGACCACACCTATGGCTACACCTTC
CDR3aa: CASSLAGDHTYGYTF

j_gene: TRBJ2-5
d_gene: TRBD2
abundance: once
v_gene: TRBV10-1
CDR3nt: TGCGCCAGCAGTGAGACGGCTAGCGGGAAAGAGACCCAGTACTTC
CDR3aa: CASSETASGKETQYF

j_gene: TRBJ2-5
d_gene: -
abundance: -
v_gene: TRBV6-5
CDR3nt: TGTGCCACCCGGGGAGGGGGAAAAGAGACCCAGTACTTC
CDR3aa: CATRGGGKETQYF

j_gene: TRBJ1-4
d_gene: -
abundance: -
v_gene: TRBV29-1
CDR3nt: TGCAGCGTTGGGGGGCCAGGGCTGGAAGAAAAACTGTTTTTT
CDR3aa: CSVGGPGLEEKLFF

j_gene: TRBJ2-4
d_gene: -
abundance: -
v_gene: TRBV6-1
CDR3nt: TGTGCCAGCAGTGATCTAGCCAAAAACATTCAGTACTTC
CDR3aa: CASSDLAKNIQYF

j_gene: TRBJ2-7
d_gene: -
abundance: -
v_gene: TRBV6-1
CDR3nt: TGTGCCAGCAGTGAAAAGGGGTGGGACGAGCAGTACTTC
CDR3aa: CASSEKGWDEQYF

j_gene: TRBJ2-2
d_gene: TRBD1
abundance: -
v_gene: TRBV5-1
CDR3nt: TGCGCCAGCAGCTTACCGGGACAGGGCGCTTCGACCGGGGAGCTGTTTTTT
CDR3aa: CASSLPGQGASTGELFF

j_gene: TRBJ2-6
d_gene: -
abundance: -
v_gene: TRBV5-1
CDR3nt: TGCGCCAGCAGCTTGGGAGGGGCGGTTATTGGGGCCAACGTCCTGACTTTC
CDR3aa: CASSLGGAVIGANVLTF

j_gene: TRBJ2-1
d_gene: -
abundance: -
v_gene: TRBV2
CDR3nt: TGTGCCAGCAGGAGGCAATATAAGCTTGATGAGCAGTTCTTC
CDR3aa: CASRRQYKLDEQFF

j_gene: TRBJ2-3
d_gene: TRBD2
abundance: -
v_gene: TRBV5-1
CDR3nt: TGCGCCAGCAGCTTTGTCCCCAGCGGGGGCCTCACAGATACGCAGTATTTT
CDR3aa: CASSFVPSGGLTDTQYF

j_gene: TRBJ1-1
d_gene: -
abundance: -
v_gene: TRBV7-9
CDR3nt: TGTGCCAGCAGGGCAGGGCCGAACACTGAAGCTTTCTTT
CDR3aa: CASRAGPNTEAFF

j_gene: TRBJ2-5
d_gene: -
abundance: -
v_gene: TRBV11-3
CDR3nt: TGTGCCAGCAGCTTAGGCTTCGCGGAGCAAGAGACCCAGTACTTC
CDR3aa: CASSLGFAEQETQYF

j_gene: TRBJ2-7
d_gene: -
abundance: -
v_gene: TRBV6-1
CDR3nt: TGTGCCAGCAGTGAATTGGTGACACAGTACTTC
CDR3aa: CASSELVTQYF

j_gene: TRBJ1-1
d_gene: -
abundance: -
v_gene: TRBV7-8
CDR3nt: TGTGCCAGCAGCCAAAGGGTCTCGGCAGTTACGGAGAACACTGAAGCTTTCTTT
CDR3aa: CASSQRVSAVTENTEAFF

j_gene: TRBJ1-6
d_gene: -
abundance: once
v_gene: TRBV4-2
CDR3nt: TGTGCCAGTTCCACCGGACGGTCCTTAGCGCCCCTCCACTTT
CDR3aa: CASSTGRSLAPLHF

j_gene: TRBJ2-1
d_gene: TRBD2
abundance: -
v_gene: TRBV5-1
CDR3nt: TGCGCCAGCAGCTTGGATCTAGCGGGAGCCCCCCCCTACAATGAGCAGTTCTTC
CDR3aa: CASSLDLAGAPPYNEQFF

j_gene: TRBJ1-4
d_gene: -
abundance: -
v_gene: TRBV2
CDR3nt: TGTGCCAGCAGGGACCGGACTGGAAATGAAAAACTGTTTTTT
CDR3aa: CASRDRTGNEKLFF

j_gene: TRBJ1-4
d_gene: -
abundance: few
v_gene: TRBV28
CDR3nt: TGTGCGGCGGGCAGGGGAGGTGAAAAACTGTTTTTT
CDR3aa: CAAGRGGEKLFF

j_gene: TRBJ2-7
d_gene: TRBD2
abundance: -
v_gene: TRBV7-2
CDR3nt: TGTGCCAGCACAAGGGGGACTAGCGGAGCCTACGAGCAGTACTTC
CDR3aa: CASTRGTSGAYEQYF

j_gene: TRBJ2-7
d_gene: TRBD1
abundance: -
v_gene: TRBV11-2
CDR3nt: TGTGCCAGCAGCTTAGTGATTGGACAGGGGTCCTACGAGCAGTACTTC
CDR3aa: CASSLVIGQGSYEQYF

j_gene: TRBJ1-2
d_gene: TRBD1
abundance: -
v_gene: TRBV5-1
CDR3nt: TGCGCCACTCAGAGGGACAGGCTAGGCGTCAATGGCTACACCTTC
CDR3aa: CATQRDRLGVNGYTF

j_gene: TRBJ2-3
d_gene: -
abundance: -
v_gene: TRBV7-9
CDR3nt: TGTGCCAGCAGCTTGGTAGATACGCAGTATTTT
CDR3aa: CASSLVDTQYF

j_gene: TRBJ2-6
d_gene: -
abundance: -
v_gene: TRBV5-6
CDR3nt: TGTGCCAGCAGCTTGGCCGGGGTGCCTGGGGCCAACGTCCTGACTTTC
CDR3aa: CASSLAGVPGANVLTF

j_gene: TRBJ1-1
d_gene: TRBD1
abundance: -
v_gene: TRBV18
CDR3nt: TGTGCCAGCTCGGAATTACAGGGGGGTAGGACTGAAGCTTTCTTT
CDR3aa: CASSELQGGRTEAFF

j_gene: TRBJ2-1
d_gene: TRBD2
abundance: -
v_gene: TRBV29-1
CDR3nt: TGCAGCGTAAGAGGACTAGCGGGAGGAGATAATGAGCAGTTCTTC
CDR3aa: CSVRGLAGGDNEQFF

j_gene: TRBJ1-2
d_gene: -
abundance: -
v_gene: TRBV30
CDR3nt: TGTGCCGGGGAGCTAAGGGCTCCCTATGGCTACACCTTC
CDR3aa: CAGELRAPYGYTF

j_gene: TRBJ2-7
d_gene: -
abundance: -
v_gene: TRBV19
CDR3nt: TGTGCCAGTAGTATAGGCGGCACTACCTACGAGCAGTACTTC
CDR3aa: CASSIGGTTYEQYF